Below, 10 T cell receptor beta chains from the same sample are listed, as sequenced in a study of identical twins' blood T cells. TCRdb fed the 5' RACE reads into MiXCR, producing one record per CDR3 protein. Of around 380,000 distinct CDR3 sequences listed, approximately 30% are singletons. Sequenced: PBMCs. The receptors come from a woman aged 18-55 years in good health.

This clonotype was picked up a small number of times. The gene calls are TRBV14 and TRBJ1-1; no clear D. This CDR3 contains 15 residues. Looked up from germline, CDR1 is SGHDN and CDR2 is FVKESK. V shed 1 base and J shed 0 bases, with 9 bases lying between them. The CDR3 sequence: CASSQVGSMNTEAFF. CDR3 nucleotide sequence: TGTGCCAGCAGCCAAGTCGGCAGTATGAACACTGAAGCTTTCTTT.

This CDR3 is CASSLIMYRNTEAFF. Written as DNA, the CDR3 is TGCGCCAGCAGCTTGATAATGTACAGGAACACTGAAGCTTTCTTT. This chain connects TRBV5-1 to TRBJ1-1; D is uncertain. This CDR3 is 15 amino acids long. V was trimmed by 1 base and J by 1 base, leaving 11 bases between them. Germline-derived CDR1 and CDR2 are SGHRS and YFSETQ.

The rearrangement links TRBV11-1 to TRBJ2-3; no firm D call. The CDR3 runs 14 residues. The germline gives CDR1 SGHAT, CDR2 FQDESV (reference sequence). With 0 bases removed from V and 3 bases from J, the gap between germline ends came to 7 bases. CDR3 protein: CASSLAGITDTQYF. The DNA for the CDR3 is TGTGCCAGCAGCTTAGCGGGGATAACAGATACGCAGTATTTT.

CDR3 region: CASAWVPLHQPQHF. As DNA, the CDR3 is TGCGCCAGCGCTTGGGTCCCCCTCCATCAGCCCCAGCATTTT. J is TRBJ1-5 and V is TRBV4-1; D gene uncertain. V lost 8 bases to trimming and J lost 5 bases, with 16 bases between them. The CDR3 sequence is 14 residues long. CDR1 and CDR2 (germline): MGHRA, YSYEKL.

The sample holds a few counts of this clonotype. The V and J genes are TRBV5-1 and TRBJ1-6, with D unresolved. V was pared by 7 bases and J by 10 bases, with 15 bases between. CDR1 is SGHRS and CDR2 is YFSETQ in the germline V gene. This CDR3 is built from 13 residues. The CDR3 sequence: CASRGTSESPLHF. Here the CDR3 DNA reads TGCGCCAGCCGGGGTACCTCAGAATCACCCCTCCACTTT.

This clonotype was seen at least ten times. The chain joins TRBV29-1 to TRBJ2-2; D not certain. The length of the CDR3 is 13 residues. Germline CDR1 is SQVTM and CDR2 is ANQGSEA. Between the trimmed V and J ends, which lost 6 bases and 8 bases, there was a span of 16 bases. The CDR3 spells CSVMDRWLGELFF. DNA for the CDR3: TGCAGCGTCATGGACCGCTGGCTTGGGGAGCTGTTTTTT.

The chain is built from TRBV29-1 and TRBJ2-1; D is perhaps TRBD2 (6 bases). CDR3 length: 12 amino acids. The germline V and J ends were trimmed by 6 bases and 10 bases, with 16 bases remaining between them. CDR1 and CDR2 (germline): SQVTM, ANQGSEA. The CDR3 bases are TGCAGCGTAGCGGGTTTAGGCGAAGAGCAGTTCTTC. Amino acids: CSVAGLGEEQFF.

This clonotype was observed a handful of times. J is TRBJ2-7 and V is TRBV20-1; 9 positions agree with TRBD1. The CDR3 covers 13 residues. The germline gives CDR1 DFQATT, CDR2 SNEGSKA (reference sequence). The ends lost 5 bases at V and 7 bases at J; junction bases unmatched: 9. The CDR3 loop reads CSAFWDRVGEQYF. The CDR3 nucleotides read TGCAGTGCTTTCTGGGACAGGGTTGGTGAGCAGTACTTC.

The CDR3 loop reads CASSQDMTPVSNNEQFF. For the CDR3, the DNA is TGTGCCAGCAGCCAAGACATGACCCCCGTTTCGAACAATGAGCAGTTCTTC. This sequence joins TRBV14 and TRBJ2-1; D call uncertain. V was cut by 0 bases and J by 5 bases, with 17 bases left in between. The CDR3 spans 17 residues. Germline CDR1 SGHDN, CDR2 FVKESK.

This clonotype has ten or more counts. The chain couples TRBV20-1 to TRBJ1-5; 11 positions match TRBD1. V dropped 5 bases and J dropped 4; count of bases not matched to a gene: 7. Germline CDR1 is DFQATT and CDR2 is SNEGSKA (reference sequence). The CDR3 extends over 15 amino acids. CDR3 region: CSAGQGAGLNQPQHF. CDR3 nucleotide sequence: TGCAGTGCTGGACAGGGGGCGGGGTTGAATCAGCCCCAGCATTTT.